The rows below give T cell receptor beta chains drawn from one sample of a study of T-cell reconstitution after alpha-beta-depleted transplantation in children. MiXCR was run by TCRdb on the PCR reads, yielding one entry per CDR3 protein. Of just under 550,000 distinct CDR3 sequences listed, about a sixth are singletons. The sequencing used PBMCs from the stem cell graft donor, collected from the stem cell graft. All receptors come from a human donor who donated a stem cell graft to a child with acute lymphoblastic leukemia. The CDR3 runs from the conserved cysteine through the conserved F or W. Each record gives: CDR3 protein, CDR3 DNA, D gene, V gene, clone size, J gene. A D gene is named only where the DNA matches it firmly. Rows give clone size only sometimes, using once, few, many, or a class for an expanded clone.

cdr3_aa: CASSHGTVREQFF
cdr3_nt: TGTGCCAGCAGTCACGGGACGGTGCGAGAGCAGTTCTTC
d_call: NA
v_call: TRBV27
clone_size: few
j_call: TRBJ2-1

cdr3_aa: CASSLGTSGLGGRSAKLEQFF
cdr3_nt: TGCGCCAGCAGCCTCGGGACTAGCGGGCTAGGAGGTCGCTCTGCTAAGCTTGAGCAGTTCTTC
d_call: TRBD2
v_call: TRBV5-1
clone_size: NA
j_call: TRBJ2-1

cdr3_aa: CASSQDDMNTEAFF
cdr3_nt: TGCGCCAGCAGCCAAGATGACATGAACACTGAAGCTTTCTTT
d_call: NA
v_call: TRBV4-1
clone_size: NA
j_call: TRBJ1-1

cdr3_aa: CSAGLRGRNEQFF
cdr3_nt: TGCAGTGCTGGGCTTAGGGGGAGGAATGAGCAGTTCTTC
d_call: NA
v_call: TRBV20-1
clone_size: NA
j_call: TRBJ2-1

cdr3_aa: CASSQYLADYNEQFF
cdr3_nt: TGTGCCAGCAGCCAATATTTGGCGGACTACAATGAGCAGTTCTTC
d_call: NA
v_call: TRBV14
clone_size: once
j_call: TRBJ2-1

cdr3_aa: CASSVDREDPFNEQFF
cdr3_nt: TGTGCCAGCAGCGTAGATAGGGAGGACCCGTTCAATGAGCAGTTCTTC
d_call: NA
v_call: TRBV9
clone_size: few
j_call: TRBJ2-1

cdr3_aa: CASSLRQQTNEKLFF
cdr3_nt: TGCGCCAGCAGCTTACGACAGCAAACTAATGAAAAACTGTTTTTT
d_call: NA
v_call: TRBV5-1
clone_size: NA
j_call: TRBJ1-4

cdr3_aa: CAISRPGQGTDTQYF
cdr3_nt: TGTGCCATCAGTAGACCGGGACAGGGCACAGATACGCAGTATTTT
d_call: TRBD1
v_call: TRBV10-3
clone_size: many
j_call: TRBJ2-3

cdr3_aa: CASGLPRDRISYEQYF
cdr3_nt: TGTGCTAGTGGTTTGCCCCGGGACAGGATTTCCTACGAGCAGTACTTC
d_call: TRBD1
v_call: TRBV12-5
clone_size: once
j_call: TRBJ2-7

cdr3_aa: CASILWGAGTEAFF
cdr3_nt: TGCGCCAGCATCCTCTGGGGGGCCGGCACTGAAGCTTTCTTT
d_call: NA
v_call: TRBV5-1
clone_size: few
j_call: TRBJ1-1

cdr3_aa: CASRPGLADNEQFF
cdr3_nt: TGTGCCAGCAGGCCCGGACTAGCGGATAATGAGCAGTTCTTC
d_call: TRBD2
v_call: TRBV7-3
clone_size: few
j_call: TRBJ2-1

cdr3_aa: CASSELIEQFF
cdr3_nt: TGTGCCAGCAGTGAACTTATTGAGCAGTTCTTC
d_call: NA
v_call: TRBV6-1
clone_size: NA
j_call: TRBJ2-1

cdr3_aa: CASSLLAGETGELFF
cdr3_nt: TGTGCCAGCAGCCTTCTGGCGGGAGAGACCGGGGAGCTGTTTTTT
d_call: TRBD2
v_call: TRBV7-9
clone_size: NA
j_call: TRBJ2-2

cdr3_aa: CASSQGISNQPQHF
cdr3_nt: TGTGCCAGTTCTCAGGGTATTAGCAATCAGCCCCAGCATTTT
d_call: NA
v_call: TRBV6-1
clone_size: few
j_call: TRBJ1-5

cdr3_aa: CSARERASRDEQFF
cdr3_nt: TGCAGTGCTAGGGAAAGAGCTAGTCGGGATGAGCAGTTCTTC
d_call: NA
v_call: TRBV20-1
clone_size: NA
j_call: TRBJ2-1

cdr3_aa: CASSSDRFGANVLTF
cdr3_nt: TGCGCCAGCAGCTCGGACAGGTTCGGGGCCAACGTCCTGACTTTC
d_call: TRBD1
v_call: TRBV5-1
clone_size: NA
j_call: TRBJ2-6

cdr3_aa: CASKHGLAGEGETQYF
cdr3_nt: TGTGCCAGCAAACACGGACTAGCGGGAGAGGGAGAGACCCAGTACTTC
d_call: TRBD2
v_call: TRBV28
clone_size: many
j_call: TRBJ2-5

cdr3_aa: CASSGGTGEQETQYF
cdr3_nt: TGTGCCAGTAGTGGAGGGACAGGGGAACAAGAGACCCAGTACTTC
d_call: TRBD1
v_call: TRBV19
clone_size: few
j_call: TRBJ2-5

cdr3_aa: CSVQGTSTSYEQYF
cdr3_nt: TGCAGCGTTCAGGGGACGTCTACATCCTACGAGCAGTACTTC
d_call: NA
v_call: TRBV29-1
clone_size: NA
j_call: TRBJ2-7

cdr3_aa: CASSFIILDTGELFF
cdr3_nt: TGTGCCAGCAGCTTTATCATCCTCGACACCGGGGAGCTGTTTTTT
d_call: NA
v_call: TRBV5-5
clone_size: NA
j_call: TRBJ2-2

cdr3_aa: CASSVTGTNEQFF
cdr3_nt: TGTGCCAGCAGCGTAACGGGGACGAATGAGCAGTTCTTC
d_call: NA
v_call: TRBV9
clone_size: once
j_call: TRBJ2-1

cdr3_aa: CASSSGTGAYEQYF
cdr3_nt: TGTGCCAGCAGTTCCGGGACAGGGGCCTACGAGCAGTACTTC
d_call: TRBD1
v_call: TRBV5-1
clone_size: many
j_call: TRBJ2-7

cdr3_aa: CASRGGSPPQEETQYF
cdr3_nt: TGTGCCAGCAGGGGGGGAAGCCCCCCTCAGGAGGAGACCCAGTACTTC
d_call: NA
v_call: TRBV25-1
clone_size: NA
j_call: TRBJ2-5

cdr3_aa: CASSPRDVQHNYGYTF
cdr3_nt: TGTGCCAGCAGCCCGCGGGACGTCCAACATAACTATGGCTACACCTTC
d_call: NA
v_call: TRBV7-6
clone_size: NA
j_call: TRBJ1-2

cdr3_aa: CASSLLTSEIHTDTQYF
cdr3_nt: TGTGCCAGCAGCTTGCTTACTAGCGAGATTCACACAGATACGCAGTATTTT
d_call: TRBD2
v_call: TRBV5-6
clone_size: few
j_call: TRBJ2-3

cdr3_aa: CASSYRGGEPNEQFF
cdr3_nt: TGTGCCAGCAGTTACCGTGGGGGGGAGCCGAATGAGCAGTTCTTC
d_call: TRBD2
v_call: TRBV6-5
clone_size: NA
j_call: TRBJ2-1

cdr3_aa: CASSLERAAYEQYF
cdr3_nt: TGCGCCAGCAGCTTGGAGAGGGCCGCCTACGAGCAGTACTTC
d_call: NA
v_call: TRBV5-1
clone_size: NA
j_call: TRBJ2-7

cdr3_aa: CASRDPPGREDYEQYF
cdr3_nt: TGTGCCAGCAGGGACCCGCCGGGGCGAGAGGACTACGAGCAGTACTTC
d_call: NA
v_call: TRBV6-2/TRBV6-3
clone_size: NA
j_call: TRBJ2-7

cdr3_aa: CASSLDPGTGSYEQYF
cdr3_nt: TGTGCCAGCAGCTTGGACCCCGGGACAGGGTCCTACGAGCAGTACTTC
d_call: TRBD1
v_call: TRBV5-5
clone_size: NA
j_call: TRBJ2-7